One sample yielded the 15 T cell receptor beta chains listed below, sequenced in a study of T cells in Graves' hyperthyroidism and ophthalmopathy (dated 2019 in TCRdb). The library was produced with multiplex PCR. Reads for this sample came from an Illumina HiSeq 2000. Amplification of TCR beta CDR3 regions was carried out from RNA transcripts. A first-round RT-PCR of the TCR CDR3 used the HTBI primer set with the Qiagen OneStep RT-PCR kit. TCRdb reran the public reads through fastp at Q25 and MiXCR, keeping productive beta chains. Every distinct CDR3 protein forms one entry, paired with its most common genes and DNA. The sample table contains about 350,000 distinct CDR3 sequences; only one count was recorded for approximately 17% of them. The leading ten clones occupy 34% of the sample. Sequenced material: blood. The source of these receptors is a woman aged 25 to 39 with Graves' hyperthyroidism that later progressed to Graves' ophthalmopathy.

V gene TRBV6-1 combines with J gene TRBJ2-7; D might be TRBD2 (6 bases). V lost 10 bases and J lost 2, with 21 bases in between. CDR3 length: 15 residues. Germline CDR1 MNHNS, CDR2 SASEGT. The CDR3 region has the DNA TGTGCCACCAGCCACGGGACTTCCTCAACCTACGAGCAGTACGTC. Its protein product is CATSHGTSSTYEQYV.

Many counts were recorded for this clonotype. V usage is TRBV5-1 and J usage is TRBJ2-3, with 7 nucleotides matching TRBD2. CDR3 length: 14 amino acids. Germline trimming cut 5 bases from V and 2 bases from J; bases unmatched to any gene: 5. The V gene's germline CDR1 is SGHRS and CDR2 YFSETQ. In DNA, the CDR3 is TGCGCCAGCAGGGGCGGGAGAACCACAGATACGCAGTATTTT. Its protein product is CASRGGRTTDTQYF.

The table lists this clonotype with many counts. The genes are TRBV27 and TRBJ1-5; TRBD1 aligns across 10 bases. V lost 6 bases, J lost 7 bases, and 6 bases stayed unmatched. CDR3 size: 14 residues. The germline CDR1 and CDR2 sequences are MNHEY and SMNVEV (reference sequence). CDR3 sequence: CASSPGQGIQPQHF. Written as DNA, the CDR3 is TGTGCCAGCAGCCCGGGACAGGGGATACAGCCCCAGCATTTT.

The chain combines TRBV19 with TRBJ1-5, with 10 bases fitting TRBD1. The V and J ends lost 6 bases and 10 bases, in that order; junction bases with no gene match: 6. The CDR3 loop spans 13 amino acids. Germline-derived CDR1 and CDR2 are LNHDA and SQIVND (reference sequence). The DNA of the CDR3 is TGTGCCAGTAGATGGGACAGGGGAGGTCCCCAGCATTTT. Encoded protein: CASRWDRGGPQHF. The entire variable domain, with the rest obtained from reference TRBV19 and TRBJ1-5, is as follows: DGGITQSPKYLFRKEGQNVTLSCEQNLNHDAMYWYRQDPGQGLRLIYYSQIVNDFQKGDIAEGYSVSREKKESFPLTVTSAQKNPTAFYLCASRWDRGGPQHFGDGTRLSIL.

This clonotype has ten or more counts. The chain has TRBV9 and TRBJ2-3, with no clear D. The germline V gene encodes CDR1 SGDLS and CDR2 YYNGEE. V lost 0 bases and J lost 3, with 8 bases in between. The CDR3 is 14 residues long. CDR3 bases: TGTGCCAGCAGCGTAGCTGTAGGGACAGATACGCAGTATTTT. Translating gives CASSVAVGTDTQYF. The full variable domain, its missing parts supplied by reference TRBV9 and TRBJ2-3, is DSGVTQTPKHLITATGQRVTLRCSPRSGDLSVYWYQQSLDQGLQFLIQYYNGEERAKGNILERFSAQQFPDLHSELNLSSLELGDSALYFCASSVAVGTDTQYFGPGTRLTVL.

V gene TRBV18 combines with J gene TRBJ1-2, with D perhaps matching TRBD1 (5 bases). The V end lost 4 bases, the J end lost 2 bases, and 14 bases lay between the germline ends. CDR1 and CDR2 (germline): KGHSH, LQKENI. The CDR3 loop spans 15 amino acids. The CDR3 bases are TGTGCCAGCTCACGGGGGGGGAGCTCCAACTATGGCTACACCTTC. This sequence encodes CASSRGGSSNYGYTF. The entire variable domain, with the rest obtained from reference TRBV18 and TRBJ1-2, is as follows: NAGVMQNPRHLVRRRGQEARLRCSPMKGHSHVYWYRQLPEEGLKFMVYLQKENIIDESGMPKERFSAEFPKEGPSILRIQQVVRGDSAAYFCASSRGGSSNYGYTFGSGTRLTVV.

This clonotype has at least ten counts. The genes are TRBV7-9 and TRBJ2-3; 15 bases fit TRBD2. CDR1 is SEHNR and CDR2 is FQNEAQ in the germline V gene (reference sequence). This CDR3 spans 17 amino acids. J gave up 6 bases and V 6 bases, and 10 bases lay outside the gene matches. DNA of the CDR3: TGTGCCAGCAGTCGAACCGGGACTAGCGGGGGGCCGGATACGCAGTATTTT. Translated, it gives CASSRTGTSGGPDTQYF.

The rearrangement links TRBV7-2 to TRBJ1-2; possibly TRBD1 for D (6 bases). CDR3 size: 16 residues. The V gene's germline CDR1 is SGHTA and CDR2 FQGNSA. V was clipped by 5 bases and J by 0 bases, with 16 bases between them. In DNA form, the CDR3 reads TGTGCCAGCAGCCGAAATCAGGGGAGGGCTAACTATGGCTACACCTTC. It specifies CASSRNQGRANYGYTF.

CDR3 in DNA: TGTGCCACCAGTGAGGGGGGACCGACCTACGAGCAGTACTTC. It specifies CATSEGGPTYEQYF. This chain joins TRBV24-1 and TRBJ2-7; perhaps TRBD2 as D (6 bases). Germline V gene data show CDR1 as KGHDR and CDR2 as SFDVKD. V was pared by 4 bases and J by 2 bases, with 11 bases between. The CDR3 has 14 amino acids.

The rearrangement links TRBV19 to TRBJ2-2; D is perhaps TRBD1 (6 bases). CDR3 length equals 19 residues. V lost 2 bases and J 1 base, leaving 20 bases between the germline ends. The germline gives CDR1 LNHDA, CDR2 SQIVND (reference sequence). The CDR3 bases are TGTGCCAGTAGTATAAGGGGACATTCCTTCGGCCTGAACACCGGGGAGCTGTTTTTT. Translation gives CASSIRGHSFGLNTGELFF.

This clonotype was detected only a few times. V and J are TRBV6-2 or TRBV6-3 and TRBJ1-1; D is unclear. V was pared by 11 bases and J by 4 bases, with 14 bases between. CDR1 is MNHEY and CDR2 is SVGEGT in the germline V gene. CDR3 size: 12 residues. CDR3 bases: TGTGCCGCGGCGGCCGTAAGCACTGAAGCTTTCTTT. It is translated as CAAAAVSTEAFF.

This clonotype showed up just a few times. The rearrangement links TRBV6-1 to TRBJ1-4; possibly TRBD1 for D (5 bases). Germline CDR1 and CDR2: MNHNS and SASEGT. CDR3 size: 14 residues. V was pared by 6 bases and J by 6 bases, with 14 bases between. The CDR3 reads CASRGRGGDEKLFF. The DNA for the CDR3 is TGTGCCAGCAGGGGACGGGGTGGAGATGAAAAACTGTTTTTT.

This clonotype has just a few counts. CDR3 region: CASSIVGLAGVTDTQYF. In DNA form, the CDR3 reads TGTGCCAGTAGTATAGTCGGACTAGCGGGAGTAACAGATACGCAGTATTTT. The rearrangement uses TRBV19 and TRBJ2-3, with TRBD2 matching over 13 bases. The ends lost 1 base at V and 3 bases at J; junction bases unmatched: 4. Germline V CDR1 and CDR2: LNHDA, SQIVND (reference sequence). This CDR3 has 17 residues. Looking up the rest from reference TRBV19 and TRBJ2-3 gives the full variable domain: DGGITQSPKYLFRKEGQNVTLSCEQNLNHDAMYWYRQDPGQGLRLIYYSQIVNDFQKGDIAEGYSVSREKKESFPLTVTSAQKNPTAFYLCASSIVGLAGVTDTQYFGPGTRLTVL.

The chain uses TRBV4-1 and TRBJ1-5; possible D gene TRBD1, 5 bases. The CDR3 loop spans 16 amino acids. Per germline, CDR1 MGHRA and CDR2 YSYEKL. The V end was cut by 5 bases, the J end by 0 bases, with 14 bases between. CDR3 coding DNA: TGCGCCAGCAGCGAGTGGATAGGGGATAGCAATCAGCCCCAGCATTTT. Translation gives CASSEWIGDSNQPQHF.

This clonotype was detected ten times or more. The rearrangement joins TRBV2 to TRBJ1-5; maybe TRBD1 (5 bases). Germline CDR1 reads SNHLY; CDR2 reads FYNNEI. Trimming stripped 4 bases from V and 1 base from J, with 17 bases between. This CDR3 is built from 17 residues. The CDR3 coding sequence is TGTGCCAGCAGTGGGACGGGACGCGGTTGGAGCAATCAGCCCCAGCATTTT. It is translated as CASSGTGRGWSNQPQHF.